A selection of T cell receptor beta chains follows, all from one sample in a study of cytomegalovirus exposure and HLA in healthy donors. Profiling relied on immunoSEQ multiplex PCR, and the TCRdb table lists in-frame clones only, not all of them. The sample shows approximately 190,000 clones, over 70% of them seen only once. The sequenced sample consisted of PBMCs. The receptors here all came from a man in his forties or fifties in good health and CMV-seronegative. CDR3s include the opening cysteine and the closing phenylalanine or tryptophan. Fields, in order: V gene, D gene, clone size, J gene, CDR3 protein, CDR3 DNA. A D gene is named only where the DNA matches it firmly. Size is omitted from some rows. Given values are once, few, many or a class for expanded clones.

V: TRBV25-1
D: TRBD1
size: once
J: TRBJ1-4
CDR3: CASRKGTGANEKLFF
DNA: TGTGCCAGCAGGAAGGGGACAGGGGCTAATGAAAAACTGTTTTTT

V: TRBV4-3
D: NA
size: NA
J: TRBJ2-7
CDR3: CASSQERDRLYEQYF
DNA: TGCGCCAGCAGCCAAGAACGAGACAGGCTATACGAGCAGTACTTC

V: TRBV10-3
D: TRBD1
size: few
J: TRBJ1-3
CDR3: CAIKSPGQNSGNTIYF
DNA: TGTGCCATCAAAAGCCCGGGACAGAACTCTGGAAACACCATATATTTT

V: TRBV4-1
D: NA
size: NA
J: TRBJ1-1
CDR3: CASSQPGQNTEAFF
DNA: TGCGCCAGCAGCCAACCGGGACAGAACACTGAAGCTTTCTTT

V: TRBV7-2
D: NA
size: NA
J: TRBJ2-1
CDR3: CASSRDSNEQFF
DNA: TGTGCCAGCAGCCGGGACTCCAATGAGCAGTTCTTC

V: TRBV18
D: TRBD1
size: NA
J: TRBJ1-5
CDR3: CASSSGDRNQPQHF
DNA: TGTGCCAGCTCATCGGGGGACAGAAATCAGCCCCAGCATTTT

V: TRBV7-8
D: NA
size: NA
J: TRBJ1-2
CDR3: CASSLRHVGVNYGYTF
DNA: TGTGCCAGCAGCTTAAGGCATGTCGGGGTTAACTATGGCTACACCTTC

V: TRBV5-1
D: TRBD1
size: NA
J: TRBJ1-6
CDR3: CASSLGTVGSPLHF
DNA: TGCGCCAGCAGCCTCGGGACAGTCGGCTCACCCCTCCACTTT

V: TRBV6-5
D: TRBD1
size: NA
J: TRBJ1-5
CDR3: CASNGQGLGNQPQHF
DNA: TGTGCCAGCAACGGACAGGGGCTGGGCAATCAGCCCCAGCATTTT

V: TRBV2
D: NA
size: NA
J: TRBJ1-1
CDR3: CASSEQGLAEAFF
DNA: TGTGCCAGCAGTGAGCAGGGTTTAGCTGAAGCTTTCTTT

V: TRBV5-1
D: NA
size: NA
J: TRBJ2-2
CDR3: CASSLEFSGAGELFF
DNA: TGCGCCAGCAGCTTGGAGTTTTCGGGTGCCGGGGAGCTGTTTTTT

V: TRBV7-3
D: TRBD2
size: NA
J: TRBJ2-7
CDR3: CASSLGLASEQYF
DNA: TGTGCCAGCAGCTTGGGACTAGCATCCGAGCAGTACTTC

V: TRBV6-1
D: NA
size: few
J: TRBJ2-7
CDR3: CASSGGQFSYEQYF
DNA: TGTGCCAGCAGCGGGGGACAGTTTTCGTACGAGCAGTACTTC

V: TRBV12-1
D: NA
size: NA
J: TRBJ2-7
CDR3: CATVGAHEQYF
DNA: TGTGCCACGGTCGGAGCCCACGAGCAGTACTTC

V: TRBV30
D: NA
size: NA
J: TRBJ2-5
CDR3: CAWSWGETQYF
DNA: TGTGCCTGGAGTTGGGGCGAGACCCAGTACTTC

V: TRBV19
D: NA
size: NA
J: TRBJ1-5
CDR3: CASRPGSTPSNQPQHF
DNA: TGTGCCAGTAGACCAGGTTCGACCCCTAGCAATCAGCCCCAGCATTTT

V: TRBV9
D: TRBD1
size: NA
J: TRBJ2-7
CDR3: CASSVGQVSYEQYF
DNA: TGTGCCAGCAGCGTCGGACAGGTCTCCTACGAGCAGTACTTC

V: TRBV9
D: TRBD2
size: NA
J: TRBJ2-5
CDR3: CASSGREGSEETQYF
DNA: TGTGCCAGCAGTGGACGGGAGGGCTCCGAAGAGACCCAGTACTTC

V: TRBV4-1
D: TRBD1
size: once
J: TRBJ1-3
CDR3: CASSQGQGGNTIYF
DNA: TGCGCCAGCAGCCAAGGACAGGGGGGAAACACCATATATTTT

V: TRBV5-1
D: TRBD1
size: NA
J: TRBJ1-2
CDR3: CASRLTGDAGGYTF
DNA: TGCGCCAGCAGACTGACAGGGGACGCCGGGGGCTACACCTTC

V: TRBV9
D: TRBD1
size: NA
J: TRBJ1-2
CDR3: CASSVQGTGVIGYTF
DNA: TGTGCCAGCAGCGTCCAGGGGACAGGGGTTATAGGCTACACCTTC

V: TRBV30
D: NA
size: once
J: TRBJ1-1
CDR3: CAWVAGLQAFF
DNA: TGTGCCTGGGTCGCCGGACTACAAGCTTTCTTT

V: TRBV4-3
D: NA
size: NA
J: TRBJ1-4
CDR3: CASSQAAASGKLFF
DNA: TGCGCCAGCAGCCAAGCTGCAGCTTCGGGAAAACTGTTTTTT

V: TRBV6-5
D: NA
size: NA
J: TRBJ2-4
CDR3: CASSRPTQEGNIQYF
DNA: TGTGCCAGCAGTCGACCGACCCAGGAGGGAAACATTCAGTACTTC

V: TRBV2
D: TRBD1
size: NA
J: TRBJ1-5
CDR3: CASTPTGDRNQHF
DNA: TGTGCCAGCACCCCAACCGGGGACAGGAACCAGCATTTT

V: TRBV5-1
D: TRBD2
size: NA
J: TRBJ2-5
CDR3: CASSLAPGRGETQYF
DNA: TGCGCCAGCAGCTTGGCACCCGGGCGGGGGGAGACCCAGTACTTC

V: TRBV5-1
D: NA
size: NA
J: TRBJ2-2
CDR3: CASSLGSGSNTGELFF
DNA: TGCGCCAGCAGCTTGGGGTCCGGTTCGAACACCGGGGAGCTGTTTTTT

V: TRBV6-1
D: NA
size: few
J: TRBJ1-1
CDR3: CASMQTENTEAFF
DNA: TGTGCCAGCATGCAGACTGAGAACACTGAAGCTTTCTTT

V: TRBV10-2
D: TRBD1
size: NA
J: TRBJ2-1
CDR3: CASRKPGQTNNEQFF
DNA: TGCGCCAGCAGAAAACCGGGACAGACGAACAATGAGCAGTTCTTC

V: TRBV7-9
D: NA
size: NA
J: TRBJ1-1
CDR3: CASSLRGTEAFF
DNA: TGTGCCAGCAGCTTACGGGGCACTGAAGCTTTCTTT

V: TRBV14
D: TRBD1
size: once
J: TRBJ2-7
CDR3: CASSPTGSYEQYF
DNA: TGTGCCAGCTCCCCGACAGGGTCCTACGAGCAGTACTTC

V: TRBV4-3
D: NA
size: NA
J: TRBJ2-2
CDR3: CASSQDKAGTGELFF
DNA: TGCGCCAGCAGCCAAGATAAAGCTGGCACCGGGGAGCTGTTTTTT

V: TRBV7-7
D: NA
size: NA
J: TRBJ2-1
CDR3: CASSSQFTPSYNEQFF
DNA: TGTGCTAGCAGCTCTCAATTTACACCTTCCTACAATGAGCAGTTCTTC

V: TRBV10-3
D: NA
size: NA
J: TRBJ1-3
CDR3: CAIRDSSGNTIYF
DNA: TGTGCCATCAGAGACAGCTCTGGAAACACCATATATTTT

V: TRBV7-2
D: TRBD2
size: NA
J: TRBJ2-1
CDR3: CASIGTSWDEQFF
DNA: TGTGCCAGCATCGGGACTAGTTGGGATGAGCAGTTCTTC

V: TRBV7-6
D: NA
size: NA
J: TRBJ1-1
CDR3: CASSLSIMNTEAFF
DNA: TGTGCCAGCAGCTTGAGTATTATGAACACTGAAGCTTTCTTT

V: TRBV29-1
D: NA
size: NA
J: TRBJ2-3
CDR3: CSVVGDLYTDTQYF
DNA: TGCAGCGTTGTGGGGGACTTATACACAGATACGCAGTATTTT

V: TRBV6-6
D: NA
size: NA
J: TRBJ2-5
CDR3: CATLRRGAPETQYF
DNA: TGTGCCACCCTTAGACGGGGGGCCCCAGAGACCCAGTACTTC

V: TRBV5-1
D: TRBD1
size: NA
J: TRBJ1-2
CDR3: CASSSQGGYGYTF
DNA: TGCGCCAGCAGCTCCCAGGGGGGATATGGCTACACCTTC

V: TRBV18
D: TRBD2
size: NA
J: TRBJ2-7
CDR3: CASSPREIAGFEQYF
DNA: TGTGCCAGCTCACCCCGGGAGATAGCGGGGTTCGAGCAGTACTTC

V: TRBV11-2
D: NA
size: few
J: TRBJ2-7
CDR3: CASSLSTESYEQYF
DNA: TGTGCCAGCAGCTTGTCTACAGAGTCCTACGAGCAGTACTTC

V: TRBV6-5
D: NA
size: NA
J: TRBJ2-7
CDR3: CASSPPMSYEQYF
DNA: TGTGCCAGCAGCCCCCCTATGTCGTACGAGCAGTACTTC

V: TRBV4-1
D: TRBD1
size: NA
J: TRBJ1-4
CDR3: CASSQRDRGTNEKLFF
DNA: TGCGCCAGCAGCCAACGGGACAGGGGGACTAATGAAAAACTGTTTTTT

V: TRBV11-3
D: TRBD1
size: NA
J: TRBJ2-5
CDR3: CASSQGTGKQETQYF
DNA: TGTGCCAGCAGCCAAGGGACAGGGAAACAAGAGACCCAGTACTTC

V: TRBV2
D: NA
size: NA
J: TRBJ1-1
CDR3: CAGTREIEAFF
DNA: TGTGCCGGCACTCGGGAGATTGAAGCTTTCTTT

V: TRBV2
D: NA
size: NA
J: TRBJ2-7
CDR3: CASSEARPREEQYF
DNA: TGTGCCAGCAGTGAAGCGCGCCCCCGGGAGGAGCAGTACTTC